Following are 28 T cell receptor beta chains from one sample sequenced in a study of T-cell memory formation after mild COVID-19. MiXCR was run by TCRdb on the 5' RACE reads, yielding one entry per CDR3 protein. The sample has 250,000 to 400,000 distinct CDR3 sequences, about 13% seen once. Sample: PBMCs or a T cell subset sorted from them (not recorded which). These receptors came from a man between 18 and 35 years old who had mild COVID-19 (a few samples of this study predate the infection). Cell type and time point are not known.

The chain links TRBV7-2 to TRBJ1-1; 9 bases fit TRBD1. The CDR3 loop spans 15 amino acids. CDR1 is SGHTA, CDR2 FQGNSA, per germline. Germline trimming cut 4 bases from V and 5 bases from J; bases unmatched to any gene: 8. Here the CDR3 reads CASSWRTGAGTEAFF. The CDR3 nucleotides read TGTGCCAGCAGCTGGAGGACAGGGGCAGGAACTGAAGCTTTCTTT.

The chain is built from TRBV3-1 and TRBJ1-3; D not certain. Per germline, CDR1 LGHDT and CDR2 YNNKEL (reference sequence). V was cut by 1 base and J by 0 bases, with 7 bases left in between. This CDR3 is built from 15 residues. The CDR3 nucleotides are TGTGCCAGCAGCCAAGGGTCTCGCTCTGGAAACACCATATATTTT. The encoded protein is CASSQGSRSGNTIYF.

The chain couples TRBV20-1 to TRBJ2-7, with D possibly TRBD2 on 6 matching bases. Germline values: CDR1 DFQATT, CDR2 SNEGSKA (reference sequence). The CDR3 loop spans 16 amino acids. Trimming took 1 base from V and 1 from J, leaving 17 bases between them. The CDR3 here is CSARVPSTGTSYEQYF. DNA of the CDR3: TGCAGTGCTAGAGTCCCCTCAACCGGGACTTCCTACGAGCAGTACTTC.

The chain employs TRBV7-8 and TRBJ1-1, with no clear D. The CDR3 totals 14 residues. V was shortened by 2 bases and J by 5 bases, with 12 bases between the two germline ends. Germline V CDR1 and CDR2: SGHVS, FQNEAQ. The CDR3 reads CASSLSGGKTEAFF. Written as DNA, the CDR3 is TGTGCCAGCAGCTTATCTGGAGGGAAAACTGAAGCTTTCTTT.

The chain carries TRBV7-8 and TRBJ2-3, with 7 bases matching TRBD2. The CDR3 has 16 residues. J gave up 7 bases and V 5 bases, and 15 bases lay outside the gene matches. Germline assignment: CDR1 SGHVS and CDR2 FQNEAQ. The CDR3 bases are TGTGCCAGCAGCCCTGGTAATGCGGGGGTTCCCCATACGCAGTATTTT. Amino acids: CASSPGNAGVPHTQYF.

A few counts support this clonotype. CDR3: CSARGATSSYEQYF. The CDR3 DNA reads as TGCAGTGCTAGGGGAGCGACGAGCTCCTACGAGCAGTACTTC. This chain joins TRBV20-1 and TRBJ2-7; tentatively, D is TRBD2 (5 bases). The V gene's germline CDR1 is DFQATT and CDR2 SNEGSKA (reference sequence). The CDR3 is 14 amino acids. Trimming pared 3 bases from V and 0 bases from J, leaving 12 bases between.

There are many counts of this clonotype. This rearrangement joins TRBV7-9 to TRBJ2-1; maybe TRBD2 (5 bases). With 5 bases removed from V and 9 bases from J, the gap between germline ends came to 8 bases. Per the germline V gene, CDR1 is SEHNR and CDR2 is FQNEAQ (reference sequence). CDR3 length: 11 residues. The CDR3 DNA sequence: TGTGCCAGCAGCCCCCGGGGTGAGCAGTTCTTC. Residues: CASSPRGEQFF.

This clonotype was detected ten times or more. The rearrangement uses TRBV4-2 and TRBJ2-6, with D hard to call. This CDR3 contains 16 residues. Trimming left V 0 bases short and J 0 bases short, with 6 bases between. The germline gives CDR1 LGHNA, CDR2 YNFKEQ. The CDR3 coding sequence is TGTGCCAGCAGCCAAGATACCGGCTCTGGGGCCAACGTCCTGACTTTC. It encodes CASSQDTGSGANVLTF.

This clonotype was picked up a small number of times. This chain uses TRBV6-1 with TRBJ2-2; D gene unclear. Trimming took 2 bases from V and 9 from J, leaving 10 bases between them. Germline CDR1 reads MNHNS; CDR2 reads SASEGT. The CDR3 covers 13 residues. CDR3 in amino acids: CASSETGARELFF. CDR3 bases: TGTGCCAGCAGTGAAACTGGAGCCCGGGAGCTGTTTTTT.

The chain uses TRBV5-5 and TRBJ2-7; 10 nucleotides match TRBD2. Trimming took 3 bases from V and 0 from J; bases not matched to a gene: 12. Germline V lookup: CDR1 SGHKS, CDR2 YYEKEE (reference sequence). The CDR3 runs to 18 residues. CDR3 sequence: CASSSSPSGLADSYEQYF. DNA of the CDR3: TGTGCCAGCAGCTCTTCCCCTTCCGGACTAGCGGACTCCTACGAGCAGTACTTC.

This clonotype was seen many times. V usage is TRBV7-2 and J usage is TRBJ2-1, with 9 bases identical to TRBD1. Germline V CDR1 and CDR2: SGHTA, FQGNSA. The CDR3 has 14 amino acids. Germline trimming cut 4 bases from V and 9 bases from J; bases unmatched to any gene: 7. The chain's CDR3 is CASSSDRGSSEQFF. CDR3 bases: TGTGCCAGCAGCTCGGACAGGGGTTCTAGTGAGCAGTTCTTC.

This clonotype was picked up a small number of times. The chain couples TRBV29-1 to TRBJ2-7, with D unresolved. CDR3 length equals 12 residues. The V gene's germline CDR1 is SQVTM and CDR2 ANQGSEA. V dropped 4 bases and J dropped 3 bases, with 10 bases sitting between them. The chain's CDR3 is CSVVDRNYEQYF. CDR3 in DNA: TGCAGCGTTGTGGACCGCAACTACGAGCAGTACTTC.

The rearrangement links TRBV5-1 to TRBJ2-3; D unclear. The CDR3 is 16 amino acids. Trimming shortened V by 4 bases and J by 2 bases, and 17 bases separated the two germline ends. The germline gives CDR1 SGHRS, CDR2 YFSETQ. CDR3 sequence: CASSPRYGNPTDTQYF. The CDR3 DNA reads TGCGCCAGCAGCCCCCGCTACGGAAACCCCACAGATACGCAGTATTTT.

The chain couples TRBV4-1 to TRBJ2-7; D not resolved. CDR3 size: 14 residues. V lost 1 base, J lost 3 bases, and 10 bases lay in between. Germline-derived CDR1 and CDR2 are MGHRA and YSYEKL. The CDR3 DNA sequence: TGCGCCAGCAGCCAAGTAGGGTCCCTCTACGAGCAGTACGTC. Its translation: CASSQVGSLYEQYV.

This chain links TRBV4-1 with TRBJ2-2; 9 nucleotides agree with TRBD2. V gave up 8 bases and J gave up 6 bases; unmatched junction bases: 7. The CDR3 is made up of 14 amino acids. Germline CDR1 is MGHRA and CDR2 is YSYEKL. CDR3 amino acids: CASDRAGGSGELFF. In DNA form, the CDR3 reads TGCGCCAGCGACCGAGCGGGGGGTTCCGGGGAGCTGTTTTTT.

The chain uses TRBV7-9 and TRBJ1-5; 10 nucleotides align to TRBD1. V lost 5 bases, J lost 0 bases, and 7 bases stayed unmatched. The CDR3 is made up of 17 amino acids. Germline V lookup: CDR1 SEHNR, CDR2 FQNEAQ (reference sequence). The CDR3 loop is CASSVGTGDSSNQPQHF. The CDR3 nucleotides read TGTGCCAGCAGCGTCGGGACAGGGGATAGTAGCAATCAGCCCCAGCATTTT.

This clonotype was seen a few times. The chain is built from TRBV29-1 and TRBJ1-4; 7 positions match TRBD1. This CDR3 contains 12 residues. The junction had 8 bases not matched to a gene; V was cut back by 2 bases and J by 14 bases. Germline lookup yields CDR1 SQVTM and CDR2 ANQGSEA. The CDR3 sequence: CSVESAGGGLFF. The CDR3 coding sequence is TGCAGCGTTGAATCCGCAGGGGGTGGTCTGTTTTTT.

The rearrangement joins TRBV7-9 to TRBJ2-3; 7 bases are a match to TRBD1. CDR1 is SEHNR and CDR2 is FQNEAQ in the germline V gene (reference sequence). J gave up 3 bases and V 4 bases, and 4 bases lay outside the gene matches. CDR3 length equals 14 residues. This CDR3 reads CASSSGQRTDTQYF. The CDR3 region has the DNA TGTGCCAGCAGCTCGGGACAGAGGACAGATACGCAGTATTTT.

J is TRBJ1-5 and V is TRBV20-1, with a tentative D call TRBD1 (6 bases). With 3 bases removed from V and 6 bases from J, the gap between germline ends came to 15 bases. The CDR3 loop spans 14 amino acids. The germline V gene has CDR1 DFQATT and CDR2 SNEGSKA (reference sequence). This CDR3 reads CSASIGGFFQPQHF. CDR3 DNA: TGCAGTGCTAGTATAGGGGGGTTTTTTCAGCCCCAGCATTTT.

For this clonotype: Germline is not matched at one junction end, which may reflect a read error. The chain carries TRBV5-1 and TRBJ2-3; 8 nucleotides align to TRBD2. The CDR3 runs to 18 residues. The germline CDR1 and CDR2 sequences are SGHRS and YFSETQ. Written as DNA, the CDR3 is TGCGCCAGCAGCTTAAGGTGGCGGGGGGCATCTAGCACAGATACGAAGTATTTT. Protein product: CASSLRWRGASSTDTKYF.

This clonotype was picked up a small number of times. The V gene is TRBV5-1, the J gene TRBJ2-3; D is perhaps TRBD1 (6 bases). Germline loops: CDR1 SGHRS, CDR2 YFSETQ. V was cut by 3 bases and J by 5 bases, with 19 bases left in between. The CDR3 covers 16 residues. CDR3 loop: CASSWGGGPALDTQYF. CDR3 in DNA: TGCGCCAGCAGCTGGGGTGGGGGCCCAGCATTAGATACGCAGTATTTT. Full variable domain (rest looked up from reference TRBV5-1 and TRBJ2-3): KAGVTQTPRYLIKTRGQQVTLSCSPISGHRSVSWYQQTPGQGLQFLFEYFSETQRNKGNFPGRFSGRQFSNSRSEMNVSTLELGDSALYLCASSWGGGPALDTQYFGPGTRLTVL.

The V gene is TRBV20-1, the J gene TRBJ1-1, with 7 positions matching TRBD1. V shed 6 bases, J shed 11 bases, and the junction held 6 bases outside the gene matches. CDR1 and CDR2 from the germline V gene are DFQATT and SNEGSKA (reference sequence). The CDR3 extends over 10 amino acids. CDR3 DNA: TGCAGTGCCGAGGGGGCAGGGGCTTTCTTT. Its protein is CSAEGAGAFF.

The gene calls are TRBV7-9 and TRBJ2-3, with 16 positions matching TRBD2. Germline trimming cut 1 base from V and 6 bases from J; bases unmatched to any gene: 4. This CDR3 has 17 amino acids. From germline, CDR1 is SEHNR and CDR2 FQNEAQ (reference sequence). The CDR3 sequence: CASSLVGTSGGADTQYF. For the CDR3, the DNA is TGTGCCAGCAGCTTAGTCGGGACTAGCGGGGGGGCCGATACGCAGTATTTT.

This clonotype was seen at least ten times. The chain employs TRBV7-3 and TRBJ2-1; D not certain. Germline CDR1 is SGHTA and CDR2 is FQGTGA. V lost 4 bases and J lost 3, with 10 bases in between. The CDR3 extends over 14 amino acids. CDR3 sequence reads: CASSSPGSYNEQFF. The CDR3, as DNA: TGTGCCAGCAGCTCCCCGGGCAGCTACAATGAGCAGTTCTTC.

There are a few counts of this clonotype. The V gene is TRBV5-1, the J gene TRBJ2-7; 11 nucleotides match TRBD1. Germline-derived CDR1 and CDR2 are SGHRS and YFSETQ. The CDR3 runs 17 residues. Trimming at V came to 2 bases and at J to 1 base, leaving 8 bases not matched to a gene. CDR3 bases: TGCGCCAGCAGCTTCGGGACAGGGGGTGTTTTTTCCTACGAGCAGTACTTC. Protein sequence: CASSFGTGGVFSYEQYF.

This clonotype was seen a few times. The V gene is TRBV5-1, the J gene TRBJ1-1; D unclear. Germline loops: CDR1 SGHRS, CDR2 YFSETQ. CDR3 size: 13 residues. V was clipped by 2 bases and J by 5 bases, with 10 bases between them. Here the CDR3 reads CASSFDGKTEAFF. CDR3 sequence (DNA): TGCGCCAGCAGCTTTGATGGGAAGACTGAAGCTTTCTTT.

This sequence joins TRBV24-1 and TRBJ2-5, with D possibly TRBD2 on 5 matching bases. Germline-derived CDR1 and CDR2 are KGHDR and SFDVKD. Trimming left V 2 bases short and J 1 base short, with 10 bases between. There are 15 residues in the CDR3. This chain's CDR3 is CATSDSPGLQETQYF. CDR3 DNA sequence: TGTGCCACCAGTGATTCCCCCGGACTCCAAGAGACCCAGTACTTC.

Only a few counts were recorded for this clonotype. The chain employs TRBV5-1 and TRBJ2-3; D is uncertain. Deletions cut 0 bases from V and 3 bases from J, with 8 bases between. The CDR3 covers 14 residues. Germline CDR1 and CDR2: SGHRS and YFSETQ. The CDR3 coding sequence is TGCGCCAGCAGCTTGGAGCCTATTACAGATACGCAGTATTTT. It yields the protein CASSLEPITDTQYF. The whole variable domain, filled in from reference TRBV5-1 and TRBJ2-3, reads KAGVTQTPRYLIKTRGQQVTLSCSPISGHRSVSWYQQTPGQGLQFLFEYFSETQRNKGNFPGRFSGRQFSNSRSEMNVSTLELGDSALYLCASSLEPITDTQYFGPGTRLTVL.